The source of this TCR beta chain is a study of T cells in Graves' hyperthyroidism and ophthalmopathy. Study-wide results and caveats: Ophthalmopathy was distinguished from stable hyperthyroidism by 13 V-J signatures.

CDR1 is SQVTM, CDR2 ANQGSEA, per germline. The ends were cut back, 7 bases at V and 4 bases at J, with 11 bases in the middle. The CDR3 extends over 11 amino acids. Using RNA transcripts as the source, TCR beta CDR3 regions were amplified. The HTBI primer set drove a first-round RT-PCR of the TCR CDR3. TCRdb fed the multiplex PCR reads into MiXCR, producing one record per CDR3 protein. Of about 610,000 distinct CDR3 sequences in the sample, approximately 14% were seen once. This clonotype was observed at least ten times. Its target is unknown. V usage is TRBV29-1 and J usage is TRBJ2-7; D possibly corresponds to TRBD2 (5 bases). The sequencing sample was made of blood. The receptor was isolated from a woman between 35 and 50 years old with Graves' ophthalmopathy. The CDR3 spells CSGRTGYEQYF. As DNA, the CDR3 is TGCAGCGGTCGGACGGGGTACGAGCAGTACTTC.